The 28 T cell receptor beta chains given below trace back to one sample, sequenced in a study of T cell repertoires in cytomegalovirus infection. Antigens of these TCRs are unknown. One entry per CDR3 protein, called by TCRdb with MiXCR from the reads. The sample yields 110,000 or so distinct CDR3 sequences, roughly 30% seen once. The source material was CD8+ T cells from cultured PBMCs, sampled from culture after CMV antigen stimulation. Receptor source: a human donor in good health (CMV status not recorded). Some clones in this sample may be carry-over from other donors' samples.

This sequence joins TRBV11-3 and TRBJ2-1, with a tentative D call TRBD1 (5 bases). Trimming took 2 bases from V and 2 from J, leaving 10 bases between them. There are 15 residues in the CDR3. CDR1 and CDR2 from the germline V gene are SGHNT and YENEEA. The CDR3 loop is CASSLSGQTYNEQFF. CDR3 nucleotide sequence: TGTGCCAGCAGCTTATCAGGACAAACCTACAATGAGCAGTTCTTC. The whole variable domain, remainder taken from reference TRBV11-3 and TRBJ2-1, is EAGVVQSPRYKIIEKKQPVAFWCNPISGHNTLYWYLQNLGQGPELLIRYENEEAVDDSQLPKDRFSAERLKGVDSTLKIQPAELGDSAVYLCASSLSGQTYNEQFFGPGTRLTVL.

This clonotype was recorded many times. This chain connects TRBV7-8 to TRBJ1-1, with TRBD1 matching over 9 bases. Trimming at V came to 5 bases and at J to 1 base, leaving 11 bases not matched to a gene. CDR3 length: 17 amino acids. The germline V gene encodes CDR1 SGHVS and CDR2 FQNEAQ. The CDR3 reads CASSASGTGPWNTEAFF. For the CDR3, the DNA is TGTGCCAGCAGCGCCTCCGGGACAGGGCCATGGAACACTGAAGCTTTCTTT.

This clonotype has only a few counts. The CDR3 reads CASSLDSQGRDTQYF. The CDR3 DNA sequence: TGTGCCAGCAGCCTAGACAGTCAAGGCCGAGATACGCAGTATTTT. This chain joins TRBV14 and TRBJ2-3; weak D call: TRBD1 (5 bases). The V gene's germline CDR1 is SGHDN and CDR2 FVKESK. The V end lost 4 bases, the J end lost 5 bases, and 16 bases lay between the germline ends. The CDR3 is made up of 15 amino acids.

J is TRBJ1-2 and V is TRBV6-4, with 8 positions matching TRBD1. CDR1 MRHNA and CDR2 SNTAGT come from the germline V gene. After removal of 6 bases from V and 4 bases from J, the junction contained 10 bases not matched to a gene. The CDR3 is 15 amino acids. The CDR3 DNA reads TGTGCCAGCAGACCTTCGACAGGGGATGGCTATGGCTACACCTTC. Translated, it gives CASRPSTGDGYGYTF.

The chain recombines TRBV27 with TRBJ1-2; no definite D call. Trimming stripped 5 bases from V and 8 bases from J, with 15 bases between. The CDR3 contains 13 residues. Germline CDR1 and CDR2: MNHEY and SMNVEV (reference sequence). The CDR3 loop reads CASSGRSTLGYTF. The CDR3, as DNA: TGTGCCAGCAGTGGACGGAGTACTTTGGGCTACACCTTC.

This chain uses TRBV20-1 with TRBJ1-5, with 7 positions matching TRBD1. V was clipped by 2 bases and J by 7 bases; unmatched bases: 8. In germline, CDR1 is DFQATT, CDR2 SNEGSKA (reference sequence). The CDR3 consists of 14 residues. The CDR3 region is CSARPEGARQPQHF. CDR3 in DNA: TGCAGTGCTAGACCGGAGGGGGCTCGGCAGCCCCAGCATTTT.

This clonotype was seen more than once but under ten times. The rearrangement joins TRBV7-9 to TRBJ1-2; 7 bases are a match to TRBD1. This CDR3 region has 12 residues. Germline loops: CDR1 SEHNR, CDR2 FQNEAQ (reference sequence). Losses at the gene ends were 5 bases for V and 8 bases for J; bases not matched to a gene: 5. CDR3 DNA sequence: TGTGCCAGCAGCCGACAGGGCCGCGGCTACACCTTC. Protein: CASSRQGRGYTF. Combining the CDR3 with reference TRBV7-9 and TRBJ1-2 gives the whole variable domain DTGVSQNPRHKITKRGQNVTFRCDPISEHNRLYWYRQTLGQGPEFLTYFQNEAQLEKSRLLSDRFSAERPKGSFSTLEIQRTEQGDSAMYLCASSRQGRGYTFGSGTRLTVV.

The chain is built from TRBV2 and TRBJ2-1, with a possible D match to TRBD1 (5 bases). Germline V CDR1 and CDR2: SNHLY, FYNNEI. CDR3 length: 16 residues. Deletions cut 4 bases from V and 1 base from J, with 14 bases between. The chain's CDR3 is CASSGSTKGSYNEQFF. Written as DNA, the CDR3 is TGTGCCAGCAGTGGGTCCACTAAGGGGTCCTACAATGAGCAGTTCTTC.

The chain couples TRBV5-4 to TRBJ1-2, with D possibly matching TRBD1 (6 bases). The CDR3 runs to 14 residues. Germline V gives CDR1 SGHNT, CDR2 YYREEE (reference sequence). V was clipped by 0 bases and J by 1 base, with 7 bases between them. The DNA of the CDR3 is TGTGCCAGCAGCTTGGGGACAGTTAACTATGGCTACACCTTC. Translated: CASSLGTVNYGYTF.

This clonotype has more than one count but fewer than ten. The chain recombines TRBV7-6 with TRBJ2-7; unclear D gene. The CDR3 covers 15 residues. V was clipped by 6 bases and J by 5 bases, with 20 bases between them. The germline gives CDR1 SGHVS, CDR2 FNYEAQ. In DNA, the CDR3 is TGTGCCAGCAGGCCAGGCCCATACCCGAGCCACGAGCAGTACTTC. Protein product: CASRPGPYPSHEQYF.

The chain employs TRBV14 and TRBJ1-1; weak D call: TRBD1 (6 bases). Germline lookup yields CDR1 SGHDN and CDR2 FVKESK. The CDR3 loop spans 13 amino acids. The germline V and J ends were trimmed by 4 bases and 4 bases, with 10 bases remaining between them. CDR3 protein: CASSLRTATEAFF. The CDR3 DNA sequence: TGTGCCAGCAGCCTCAGGACAGCCACTGAAGCTTTCTTT.

Worth noting for this clonotype: Germline is not matched at one junction end, which may reflect a read error. V is TRBV4-1 and J is TRBJ2-7; weak D call: TRBD1 (6 bases). There are 16 residues in the CDR3. Per germline, CDR1 MGHRA and CDR2 YSYEKL. CDR3 loop: CASSQDKQGAPYEQYF. CDR3 DNA: TGTGCCAGCAGCCAAGATAAACAGGGTGCTCCGTACGAGCAGTACTTC.

Many counts were recorded for this clonotype. The rearrangement links TRBV7-8 to TRBJ1-1; maybe TRBD1 (5 bases). Germline loops: CDR1 SGHVS, CDR2 FQNEAQ. Trimming removed 5 bases from V and 5 bases from J, with 21 bases in between. This CDR3 is 16 amino acids long. The DNA for the CDR3 is TGTGCCAGCAGCCCCCTACCGTTCGGGGGTGGTACTGAAGCTTTCTTT. Translation: CASSPLPFGGGTEAFF.

The V call is TRBV7-9, the J call TRBJ2-5; no definite D call. Germline V gives CDR1 SEHNR, CDR2 FQNEAQ (reference sequence). Deletions cut 0 bases from V and 0 bases from J, with 8 bases between. There are 15 residues in the CDR3. The CDR3 nucleotides are TGTGCCAGCAGCTTAGCAAGAGTTTACCAAGAGACCCAGTACTTC. As protein: CASSLARVYQETQYF.

In its sample, this clonotype was seen many times. The chain is built from TRBV7-8 and TRBJ2-5; 9 bases align to TRBD2. V lost 1 base and J lost 1; bases outside the gene matches: 4. There are 16 residues in the CDR3. CDR1 is SGHVS, CDR2 FQNEAQ, per germline. The CDR3 coding sequence is TGTGCCAGCAGCTTAGTGCCTAGCGGGGCCCAAGAGACCCAGTACTTC. Translation gives CASSLVPSGAQETQYF.

This clonotype was counted only a few times. J is TRBJ2-7 and V is TRBV5-6, with TRBD1 as a possible D gene (5 bases). The germline V gene encodes CDR1 SGHDT and CDR2 YYEEEE. V was clipped by 4 bases and J by 3 bases, with 20 bases between them. This CDR3 is 16 amino acids long. This CDR3 reads CASSRFWGSQFYEQYF. DNA for the CDR3: TGTGCCAGCAGCCGGTTTTGGGGCAGTCAGTTCTACGAGCAGTACTTC.

This clonotype was detected ten times or more. This chain uses TRBV5-1 with TRBJ2-7; 10 nucleotides line up with TRBD2. The CDR3 spans 14 residues. Germline V gene lookup returns CDR1 SGHRS and CDR2 YFSETQ. J lost 4 bases, V lost 0 bases, and 1 base had no gene match. The CDR3 DNA reads as TGCGCCAGCAGCTTGGGGACTAGCGGATACGAGCAGTACTTC. Amino acid sequence: CASSLGTSGYEQYF. The whole variable domain, filled in from reference TRBV5-1 and TRBJ2-7, reads KAGVTQTPRYLIKTRGQQVTLSCSPISGHRSVSWYQQTPGQGLQFLFEYFSETQRNKGNFPGRFSGRQFSNSRSEMNVSTLELGDSALYLCASSLGTSGYEQYFGPGTRLTVT.

This clonotype showed up just a few times. The V call is TRBV7-3, the J call TRBJ1-1, with 7 bases aligning to TRBD1. Trimming removed 6 bases from V and 1 base from J; junction bases left unmatched: 2. The CDR3 is made up of 13 amino acids. Germline V gives CDR1 SGHTA, CDR2 FQGTGA. CDR3 in amino acids: CASRQGWNTEAFF. The CDR3 DNA reads as TGTGCCAGCAGACAGGGGTGGAACACTGAAGCTTTCTTT. The variable domain in full, completed from reference TRBV7-3 and TRBJ1-1, reads GAGVSQTPSNKVTEKGKYVELRCDPISGHTALYWYRQSLGQGPEFLIYFQGTGAADDSGLPNDRFFAVRPEGSVSTLKIQRTERGDSAVYLCASRQGWNTEAFFGQGTRLTVV.

V gene TRBV6-1 combines with J gene TRBJ2-3, with TRBD2 matching over 13 bases. This CDR3 has 17 amino acids. V lost 5 bases and J lost 5; bases outside the gene matches: 10. CDR1 MNHNS and CDR2 SASEGT come from the germline V gene. The DNA for the CDR3 is TGTGCCAGCAGTCGAGCACCGACTAGCGGGGGGATAGATACGCAGTATTTT. Its protein product is CASSRAPTSGGIDTQYF.

This clonotype was detected a few times. V gene TRBV4-1 combines with J gene TRBJ2-7, with D possibly matching TRBD1 (6 bases). The CDR3 extends over 14 amino acids. Germline CDR1 is MGHRA and CDR2 is YSYEKL. Between the trimmed V and J ends, which lost 4 bases and 3 bases, there was a span of 13 bases. CDR3 sequence (DNA): TGCGCCAGCAGCCGAGATCCGACAGGCTACGAGCAGTACTTC. Residues: CASSRDPTGYEQYF.

The chain links TRBV7-9 to TRBJ2-7; TRBD1 matches at 7 bases. Germline assignment: CDR1 SEHNR and CDR2 FQNEAQ (reference sequence). CDR3 length: 16 amino acids. The V gene end was trimmed by 3 bases and the J gene end by 0 bases; junction bases not matched to a gene: 8. The DNA for the CDR3 is TGTGCCAGCAGCTTCGCCGGGACAGATGCCTCCTACGAGCAGTACTTC. It translates to CASSFAGTDASYEQYF.

This clonotype was found a few times. This chain connects TRBV20-1 to TRBJ1-6, with TRBD1 matching 9 bases. J was trimmed by 8 bases and V by 6 bases; bases with no gene match: 8. The CDR3 sequence is 14 residues long. Germline CDR1 DFQATT, CDR2 SNEGSKA (reference sequence). The DNA of the CDR3 is TGCAGTGCGTCCCGGGACAGGGAATATTCACCCCTCCACTTT. It is translated as CSASRDREYSPLHF.

This clonotype showed up just a few times. The chain uses TRBV5-1 and TRBJ1-2, with 7 bases matching TRBD1. The V and J ends lost 0 bases and 8 bases, in that order; junction bases with no gene match: 10. The CDR3 covers 15 residues. Germline V gene sequence: CDR1 SGHRS, CDR2 YFSETQ. The CDR3 coding sequence is TGCGCCAGCAGCTTGGGGACCGACAGGGCAGGCGGCTACACCTTC. It is translated as CASSLGTDRAGGYTF.

This chain links TRBV4-3 with TRBJ2-1; D is perhaps TRBD1 (6 bases). Germline V gene lookup returns CDR1 LGHNA and CDR2 YSLEER. V was shortened by 1 base and J by 5 bases, with 18 bases between the two germline ends. This CDR3 is built from 17 residues. This CDR3 reads CASSQVGNRVVDNEQFF. CDR3 in DNA: TGCGCCAGCAGCCAAGTAGGGAACAGGGTTGTAGACAATGAGCAGTTCTTC.

This chain joins TRBV27 and TRBJ1-6, with D tentatively TRBD1 (5 bases). CDR3 length equals 18 residues. The germline V and J ends were trimmed by 2 bases and 0 bases, with 14 bases remaining between them. The germline CDR1 and CDR2 sequences are MNHEY and SMNVEV (reference sequence). The chain's CDR3 is CASSLQGTLSSYNSPLHF. Written as DNA, the CDR3 is TGTGCCAGCAGTTTACAGGGAACGTTAAGCTCCTATAATTCACCCCTCCACTTT.

This clonotype was recorded a few times. The chain recombines TRBV7-9 with TRBJ2-7, with 8 nucleotides matching TRBD1. The CDR3 runs 13 residues. The germline V gene encodes CDR1 SEHNR and CDR2 FQNEAQ (reference sequence). Trimming removed 3 bases from V and 6 bases from J; junction bases left unmatched: 4. In DNA form, the CDR3 reads TGTGCCAGCAGCTTTCAGGGGGCGAGCGAGCAGTACTTC. Its translation: CASSFQGASEQYF.

CDR3 nucleotides: TGTGCCAGCAGCTTGCTCCTCGCGGGGGCGGGGGATACGCAGTATTTT. Translation gives CASSLLLAGAGDTQYF. V usage is TRBV5-6 and J usage is TRBJ2-3, with TRBD2 as a possible D gene (7 bases). The CDR3 totals 16 residues. Deletions cut 1 base from V and 6 bases from J, with 18 bases between. The V gene's germline CDR1 is SGHDT and CDR2 YYEEEE.

This clonotype was detected only a few times. This sequence joins TRBV7-9 and TRBJ2-7, with 7 bases that match TRBD1. With V trimmed by 6 bases and J by 5 bases, 10 bases remained unmatched. Germline CDR1 and CDR2: SEHNR and FQNEAQ (reference sequence). This CDR3 is built from 14 residues. The CDR3 protein is CASSSAATGDEQYF. CDR3 coding DNA: TGTGCCAGCAGTTCCGCCGCAACAGGGGACGAGCAGTACTTC.